The source of this T cell receptor (beta chain) is a study of neurological immune-mediated disorders. Study-wide results and limits: No link was found between any clinical or MRI feature and the multiple sclerosis repertoire cluster. No CDR3 amino acid sequences recurred among expanded clones across subjects, suggesting private repertoires in all groups.

This clonotype was observed many times. No antigen is known for it. The CDR3 extends over 14 amino acids. V lost 2 bases to trimming and J lost 6 bases, with 10 bases between them. CDR1 and CDR2 (germline): SEHNR, FQNEAQ (reference sequence). TCRdb ran MiXCR on the 5' RACE reads and lists one entry per CDR3 protein. Here the sample spans roughly 70,000 distinct CDR3 sequences, approximately 5.2% being singletons. What was sequenced was PBMCs. This rearrangement joins TRBV7-9 to TRBJ1-4, with D hard to call. This receptor was taken from a woman aged 25-40 years with multiple sclerosis. The CDR3 reads CASSLKASDEKLFF. The CDR3 nucleotides read TGTGCCAGCAGCTTAAAGGCTTCTGATGAAAAACTGTTTTTT.